Shown below are 13 T cell receptor beta chains from a single sample sequenced in a study of Tregs in tolerant kidney transplant recipients. This table comes from immunoSEQ multiplex PCR, and its TCRdb copy is limited to in-frame clones, with some not included. The sample has nearly 95,000 clones, 80% to 95% seen once; the top ten hold approximately 0.48%. The sequencing here drew on CD4+ T cells from blood, taken before the transplant. These receptors all stem from a human donor who received a combined kidney and bone marrow transplant.

The rearrangement uses TRBV15 and TRBJ2-6, with D unresolved. From germline, CDR1 is LNHNV and CDR2 YYDKDF (reference sequence). Trimming left V 1 base short and J 4 bases short, with 5 bases between. CDR3 length equals 14 residues. The CDR3 DNA is TGTGCCACCAGCAGAGTCTCGGGGGCCAACGTCCTGACTTTC. Protein product: CATSRVSGANVLTF. Full variable domain (missing parts from reference TRBV15 and TRBJ2-6): DAMVIQNPRYQVTQFGKPVTLSCSQTLNHNVMYWYQQKSSQAPKLLFHYYDKDFNNEADTPDNFQSRRPNTSFCFLDIRSPGLGDTAMYLCATSRVSGANVLTFGAGSRLTVL.

The gene calls are TRBV7-8 and TRBJ1-2; TRBD1 matches 7 bases. This CDR3 contains 13 residues. The germline gives CDR1 SGHVS, CDR2 FQNEAQ. V lost 5 bases, J lost 4 bases, and 4 bases stayed unmatched. CDR3 sequence: CASSETGIYGYTF. The DNA for the CDR3 is TGTGCCAGCAGCGAGACAGGGATCTATGGCTACACCTTC.

J is TRBJ2-3 and V is TRBV5-1, with 8 bases identical to TRBD2. V gave up 4 bases and J gave up 5 bases; unmatched junction bases: 15. Germline V gives CDR1 SGHRS, CDR2 YFSETQ. This CDR3 has 17 residues. CDR3 loop: CASSPSGAGGEIDTQYF. The CDR3 DNA is TGCGCCAGCAGCCCAAGCGGGGCGGGGGGAGAGATAGATACGCAGTATTTT.

This rearrangement joins TRBV27 to TRBJ2-7; TRBD2 matches 14 bases. The CDR3 runs 16 residues. Germline V lookup: CDR1 MNHEY, CDR2 SMNVEV (reference sequence). V trimming: 5 bases; J trimming: 5 bases; junction bases outside the gene matches: 8. The chain's CDR3 is CASSIRLAGGKDEQYF. CDR3 DNA: TGTGCCAGCAGTATCAGACTAGCGGGGGGGAAGGACGAGCAGTACTTC.

The chain joins TRBV7-9 to TRBJ2-1; D possibly corresponds to TRBD2 (6 bases). CDR3 length equals 17 residues. In germline, CDR1 is SEHNR, CDR2 FQNEAQ (reference sequence). Between the trimmed V and J ends, which lost 3 bases and 7 bases, there was a span of 22 bases. This chain's CDR3 is CASSFRPGVPRLNEQFF. CDR3 sequence (DNA): TGTGCCAGCAGCTTTCGACCGGGAGTACCGCGCTTAAATGAGCAGTTCTTC.

This clone was detected only once. As DNA, the CDR3 is TGTGCCAGTAGTACAGGGAAGAACTATGGCTACACCTTC. Residues: CASSTGKNYGYTF. The rearrangement uses TRBV19 and TRBJ1-2, with D maybe TRBD1 (5 bases). Deletions cut 4 bases from V and 2 bases from J, with 8 bases between. Germline V gives CDR1 LNHDA, CDR2 SQIVND (reference sequence). The CDR3 totals 13 residues.

V is TRBV30 and J is TRBJ2-1, with a tentative D call TRBD2 (8 bases). The CDR3 has 16 residues. The V gene lost 4 bases and the J gene lost 1 base, with 17 bases spanning the gap. The germline V gene has CDR1 GTSNPN and CDR2 SVGIG (reference sequence). The CDR3 is CAWNHRGGGSYNEQFF. In DNA form, the CDR3 reads TGTGCCTGGAATCACAGGGGCGGGGGGTCCTACAATGAGCAGTTCTTC.

V usage is TRBV4-2 and J usage is TRBJ2-3; 7 bases match TRBD2. The V gene end was trimmed by 1 base and the J gene end by 6 bases; junction bases not matched to a gene: 10. There are 16 residues in the CDR3. Germline values: CDR1 LGHNA, CDR2 YNFKEQ. Here the CDR3 reads CASSQGDYGGTDTQYF. CDR3 DNA sequence: TGTGCCAGCAGCCAAGGGGACTACGGGGGGACGGATACGCAGTATTTT.

The chain uses TRBV5-5 and TRBJ2-7; 10 bases agree with TRBD1. V lost 4 bases and J lost 2; bases outside the gene matches: 6. The germline CDR1 and CDR2 sequences are SGHKS and YYEKEE (reference sequence). The CDR3 has 15 residues. CDR3 DNA: TGTGCCAGCAGCCCCTGGACAGGGGGGACCTACGAGCAGTACTTC. The encoded protein is CASSPWTGGTYEQYF.

The gene calls are TRBV7-3 and TRBJ2-2; 7 bases line up with TRBD2. The CDR3 contains 17 residues. Per germline, CDR1 SGHTA and CDR2 FQGTGA. With 1 base clipped from V and 4 bases from J, the junction kept 9 bases outside the gene matches. Here the CDR3 DNA reads TGTGCCAGCAGCTTAATCCCTCCGGGAGGCCCCACCGGGGAGCTGTTTTTT. Residues: CASSLIPPGGPTGELFF.

The chain recombines TRBV29-1 with TRBJ1-3; D remains unclear. The germline V and J ends were trimmed by 7 bases and 0 bases, with 13 bases remaining between them. Germline CDR1 reads SQVTM; CDR2 reads ANQGSEA. The CDR3 is 14 residues long. The CDR3: CSATYTISGNTIYF. The DNA of the CDR3 is TGCAGCGCTACCTACACTATCTCTGGAAACACCATATATTTT.

Remarks on this clone: Other DNA sequences in the same sample also yield this CDR3. The gene calls are TRBV5-4 and TRBJ1-6; 7 nucleotides line up with TRBD1. With V trimmed by 10 bases and J by 6 bases, 13 bases remained unmatched. CDR1 and CDR2 (germline): SGHNT, YYREEE (reference sequence). The CDR3 covers 15 residues. CDR3 sequence (DNA): TGTGCCCTCCAGACAGGGCCAAGGGCTAATTCACCCCTCCACTTT. Amino acid sequence: CALQTGPRANSPLHF.

The rearrangement uses TRBV27 and TRBJ1-5; no clear D gene. The germline V gene encodes CDR1 MNHEY and CDR2 SMNVEV (reference sequence). V was clipped by 3 bases and J by 2 bases, with 20 bases between them. This CDR3 comprises 18 residues. The CDR3 DNA reads as TGTGCCAGCAGTTTCCGTCCGGACTTTGAGGGAGGCAATCAGCCCCAGCATTTT. This translates into CASSFRPDFEGGNQPQHF.